In its sample, the clone carrying this T cell receptor beta chain was seen once. Trimming shortened V by 4 bases and J by 2 bases, and 12 bases separated the two germline ends. This CDR3 region has 14 residues. Germline-derived CDR1 and CDR2 are LGHDT and YNNKEL (reference sequence). Repertoires were generated with immunoSEQ multiplex PCR, while TCRdb's copy carries only in-frame clones and drops some. The sample records a few hundred thousand clones, roughly 89% being singletons. These data belong to a study of blood T cell repertoires in COVID-19. Specimen: PBMCs or T cells enriched from blood (not recorded which). V and J are TRBV3-1 (or the pseudogene TRBV3-2) and TRBJ2-7; D is possibly TRBD2 (6 bases). This receptor was identified in a young woman who had recovered from COVID-19. The CDR3, as DNA: TGTGCCAGCAGCCGCCGACTAGGACCCTACGAGCAGTACTTC. Encoded protein: CASSRRLGPYEQYF.